The entry below describes one T cell receptor beta chain. Its specificity is not known. This sample is part of a study of OX40 agonist ivuxolimab in advanced cancers. On the study more broadly: Ivuxolimab, which patients received intravenously every 2 weeks, was dosed at 0.01 to 10 mg/kg.

The data were produced by immunoSEQ multiplex PCR, yet TCRdb's version contains in-frame clones alone and is incomplete. The sample records approximately 58,000 clones, roughly 79% being singletons. Study findings and constraints: On average, a greater number of expanded clones characterised CD8+ T cells relative to CD4+.

This material consisted of CD4+ or CD8+ T cells sorted from blood, taken in a trial of the OX40 agonist ivuxolimab. The receptor's source is an adult with an advanced solid tumor such as melanoma, head and neck, liver or kidney cancer.

CDR3 in amino acids: CASSSKGLASNEQFF. CDR3 coding DNA: TGTGCCAGCAGTTCGAAGGGACTAGCGAGCAATGAGCAGTTCTTC. The genes are TRBV27 and TRBJ2-1; 10 nucleotides line up with TRBD2. The CDR3 totals 15 residues. Trimming cost V 4 bases and J 6 bases; bases outside gene matches: 6. Germline V gene data show CDR1 as MNHEY and CDR2 as SMNVEV (reference sequence).